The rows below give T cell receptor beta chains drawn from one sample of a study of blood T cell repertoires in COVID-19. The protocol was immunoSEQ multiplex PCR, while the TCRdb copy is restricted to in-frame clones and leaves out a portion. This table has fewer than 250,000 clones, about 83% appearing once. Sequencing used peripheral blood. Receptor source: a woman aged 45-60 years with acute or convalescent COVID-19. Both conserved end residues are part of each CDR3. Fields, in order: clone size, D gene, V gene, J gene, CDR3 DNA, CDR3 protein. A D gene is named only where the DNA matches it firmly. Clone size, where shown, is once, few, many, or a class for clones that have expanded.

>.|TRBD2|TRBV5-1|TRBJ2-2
TGCGCCAGCAGCTTGGCTAGCGGGACCTACACCGGGGAGCTGTTTTTT
CASSLASGTYTGELFF
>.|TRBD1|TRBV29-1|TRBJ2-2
TGCAGCGTTGTCCCCCGGGACAGACCATCGAACACCGGGGAGCTGTTTTTT
CSVVPRDRPSNTGELFF
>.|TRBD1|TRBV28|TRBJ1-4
TGTGCCAGCAGTTTTCTCGGACAGGGGAATGAAAAACTGTTTTTT
CASSFLGQGNEKLFF
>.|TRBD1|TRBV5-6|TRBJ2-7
TGTGCCAGCAGCCGGGACAGGTCTCACGAGCAGTACTTC
CASSRDRSHEQYF
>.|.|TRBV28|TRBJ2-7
TGTGCCAGCAGTTCGTCAGCACGAACGGGACACTACTACGAGCAGTACTTC
CASSSSARTGHYYEQYF
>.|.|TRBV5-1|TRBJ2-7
TGCGCCAGCAGCTTGGCCGGGTCTAGTCCGCAGCACTACGAGCAGTACTTC
CASSLAGSSPQHYEQYF
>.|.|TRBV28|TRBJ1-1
TGTGCCAGCAGTTTGATCTTGGTAGGGAGCACTGAAGCTTTCTTT
CASSLILVGSTEAFF
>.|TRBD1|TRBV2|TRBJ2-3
TGTGCCAGCAGTCAAGGGACAGTAAGGGGAGATACGCAGTATTTT
CASSQGTVRGDTQYF
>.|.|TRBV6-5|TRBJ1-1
TGTGCCAGCACTTTCTCTGAAGCTTTCTTT
CASTFSEAFF
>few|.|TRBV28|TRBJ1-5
TGTGCCAGCAGTTCTAAAGGGGGGGGATTAGGCAATCAGCCCCAGCATTTT
CASSSKGGGLGNQPQHF
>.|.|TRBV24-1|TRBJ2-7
TGTGCCACCAGTGATCCGGGGACATACGAGCAGTACTTC
CATSDPGTYEQYF
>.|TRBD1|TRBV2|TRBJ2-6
TGTGCCAGCAGGGACAGGGTTTTCGCGGGGGCCAACGTCCTGACTTTC
CASRDRVFAGANVLTF
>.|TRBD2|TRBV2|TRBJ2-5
TGTGCCAGCCGGCGGGAGGGCGTGGAGACCCAGTACTTC
CASRREGVETQYF
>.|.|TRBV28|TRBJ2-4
TGTGCCAGCAGTTTATATAGGAGGGCTAGCGAAAAAAACATTCAGTACTTC
CASSLYRRASEKNIQYF
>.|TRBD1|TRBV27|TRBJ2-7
TGTGCCAGCAGTTCCGGGACAGGGGGTTTCCACGAGCAGTACTTC
CASSSGTGGFHEQYF
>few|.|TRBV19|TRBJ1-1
TGTGCCAGTGGCAGTATGAGGGAGAGGACTGAAGCTTTCTTT
CASGSMRERTEAFF
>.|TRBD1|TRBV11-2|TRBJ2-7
TGTGCCAGCAGCTTAGATTTGGGACAGTCCCACGAGCAGTACTTC
CASSLDLGQSHEQYF
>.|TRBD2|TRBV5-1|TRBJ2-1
TGCGCCAGCAGCTTCAATTTAGCGGGGAGCTCCTACAATGAGCAGTTCTTC
CASSFNLAGSSYNEQFF
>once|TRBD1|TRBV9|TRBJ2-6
TGTGCCAGCGCGACGAGCCGGGACAGGGGGCAAGGTGGGGCCAACGTCCTGACTTTC
CASATSRDRGQGGANVLTF
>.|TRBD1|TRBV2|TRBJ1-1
TGTGCCAGCAGTCGCAAGACAGGGTCGAACACTGAAGCTTTCTTT
CASSRKTGSNTEAFF
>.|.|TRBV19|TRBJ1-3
TGTGCCAGTACAAGAAGGGACACTGGAAACACCATATATTTT
CASTRRDTGNTIYF
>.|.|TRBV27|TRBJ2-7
TGTGCCAGCAGTTTTGGGGGGGCGGTGGAGAACGAGCAGTACTTC
CASSFGGAVENEQYF